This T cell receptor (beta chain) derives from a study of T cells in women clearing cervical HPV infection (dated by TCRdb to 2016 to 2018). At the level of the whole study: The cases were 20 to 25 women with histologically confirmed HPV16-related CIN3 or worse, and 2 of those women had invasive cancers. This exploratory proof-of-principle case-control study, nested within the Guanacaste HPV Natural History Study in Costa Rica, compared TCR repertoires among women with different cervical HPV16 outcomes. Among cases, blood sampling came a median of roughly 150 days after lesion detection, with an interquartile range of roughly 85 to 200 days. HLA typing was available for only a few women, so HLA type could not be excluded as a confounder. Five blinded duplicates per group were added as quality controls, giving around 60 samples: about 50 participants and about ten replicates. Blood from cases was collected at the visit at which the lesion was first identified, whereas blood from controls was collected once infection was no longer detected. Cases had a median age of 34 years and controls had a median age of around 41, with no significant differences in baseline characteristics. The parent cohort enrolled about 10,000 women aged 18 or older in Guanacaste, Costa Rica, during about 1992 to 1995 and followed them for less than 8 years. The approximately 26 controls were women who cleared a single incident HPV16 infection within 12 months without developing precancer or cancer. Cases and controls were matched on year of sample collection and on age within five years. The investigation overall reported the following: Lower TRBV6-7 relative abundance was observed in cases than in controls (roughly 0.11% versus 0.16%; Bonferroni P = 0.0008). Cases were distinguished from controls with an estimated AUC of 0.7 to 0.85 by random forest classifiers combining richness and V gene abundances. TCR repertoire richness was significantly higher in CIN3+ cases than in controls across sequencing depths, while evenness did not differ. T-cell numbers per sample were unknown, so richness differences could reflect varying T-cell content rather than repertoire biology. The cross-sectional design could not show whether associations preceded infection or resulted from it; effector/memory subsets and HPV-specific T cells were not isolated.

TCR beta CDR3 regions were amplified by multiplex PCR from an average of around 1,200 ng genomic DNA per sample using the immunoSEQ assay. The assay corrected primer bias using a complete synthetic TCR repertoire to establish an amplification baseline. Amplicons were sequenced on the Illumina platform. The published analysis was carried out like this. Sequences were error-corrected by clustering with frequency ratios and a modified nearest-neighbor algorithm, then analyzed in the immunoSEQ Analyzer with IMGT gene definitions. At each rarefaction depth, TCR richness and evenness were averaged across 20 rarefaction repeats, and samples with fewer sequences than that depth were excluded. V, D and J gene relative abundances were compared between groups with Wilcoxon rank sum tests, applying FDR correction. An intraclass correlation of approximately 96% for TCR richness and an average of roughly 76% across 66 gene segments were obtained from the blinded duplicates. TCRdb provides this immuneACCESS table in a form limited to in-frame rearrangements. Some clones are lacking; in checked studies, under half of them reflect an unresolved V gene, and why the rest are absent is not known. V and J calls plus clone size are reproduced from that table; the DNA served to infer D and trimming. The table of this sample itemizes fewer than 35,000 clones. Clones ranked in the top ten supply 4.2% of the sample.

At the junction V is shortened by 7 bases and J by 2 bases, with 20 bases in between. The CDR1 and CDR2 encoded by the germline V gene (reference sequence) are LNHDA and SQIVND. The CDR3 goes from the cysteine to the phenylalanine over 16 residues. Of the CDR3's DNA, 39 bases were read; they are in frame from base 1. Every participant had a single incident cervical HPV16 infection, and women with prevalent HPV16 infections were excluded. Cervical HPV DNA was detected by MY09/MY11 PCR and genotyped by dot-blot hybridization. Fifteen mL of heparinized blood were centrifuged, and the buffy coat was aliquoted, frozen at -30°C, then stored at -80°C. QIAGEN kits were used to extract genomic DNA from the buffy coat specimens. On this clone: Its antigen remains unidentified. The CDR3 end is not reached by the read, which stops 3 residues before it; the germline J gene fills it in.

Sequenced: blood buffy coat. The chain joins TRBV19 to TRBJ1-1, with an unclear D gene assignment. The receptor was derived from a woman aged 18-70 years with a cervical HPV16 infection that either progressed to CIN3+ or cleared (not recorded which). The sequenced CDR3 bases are TGTGCCAGTAATCCCGTTCTAACAGCACCTAACACTGAA. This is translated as CASNPVLTAPNTE. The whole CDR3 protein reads CASNPVLTAPNTEAFF.